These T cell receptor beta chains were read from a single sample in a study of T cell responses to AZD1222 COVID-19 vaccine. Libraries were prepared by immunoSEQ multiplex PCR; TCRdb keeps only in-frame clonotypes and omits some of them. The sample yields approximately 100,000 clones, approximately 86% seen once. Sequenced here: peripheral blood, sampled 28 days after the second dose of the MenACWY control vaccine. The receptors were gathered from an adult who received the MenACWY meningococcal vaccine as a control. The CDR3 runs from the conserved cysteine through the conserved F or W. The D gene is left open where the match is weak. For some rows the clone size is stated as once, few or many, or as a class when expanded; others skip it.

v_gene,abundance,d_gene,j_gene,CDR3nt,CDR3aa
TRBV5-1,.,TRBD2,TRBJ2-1,TGCGCCAGCAGCTTCGGGGGGTCCAAGGGAAATGAGCAGTTCTTC,CASSFGGSKGNEQFF
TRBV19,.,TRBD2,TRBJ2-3,TGTGCCAGTAAGACTAGCGGACCTAGCACAGATACGCAGTATTTT,CASKTSGPSTDTQYF
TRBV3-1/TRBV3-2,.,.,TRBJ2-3,TGTGCCATACCTATTGGCGCGGGGCCAGATACGCAGTATTTT,CAIPIGAGPDTQYF
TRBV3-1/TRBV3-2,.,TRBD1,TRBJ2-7,TGTGCCAGCAGCCACGAAGACCGGGACAGCCACTCCTACGAGCAGTACTTC,CASSHEDRDSHSYEQYF
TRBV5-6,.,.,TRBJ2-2,TGTGCCAGCAGCTCGCTACAGGAGGCTGCCGGGGAGCTGTTTTTT,CASSSLQEAAGELFF
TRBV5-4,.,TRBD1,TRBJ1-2,TGTGCCAGCAGCGAAGCAGGGGGAGGCTATGGCTACACCTTC,CASSEAGGGYGYTF
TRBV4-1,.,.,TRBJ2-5,TGCGCCAGCAGCCCGAGGGGAGAGACCCAGTACTTC,CASSPRGETQYF
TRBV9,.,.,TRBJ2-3,TGTGCCAGCAGCGTAGAAAGTTTGAGGACAGATACGCAGTATTTT,CASSVESLRTDTQYF
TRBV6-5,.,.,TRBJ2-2,TGTGCCAGCAGCCCCTGGACGGACAGCACCGGGGAGCTGTTTTTT,CASSPWTDSTGELFF
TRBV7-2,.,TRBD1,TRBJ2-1,TGTGCCAGCAGCCGGGACAGTTCTTACAATGAGCAGTTCTTC,CASSRDSSYNEQFF
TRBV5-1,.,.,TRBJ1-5,TGCGCCAGCAGCTTGGGGGGACGGATTAATCAGCCCCAGCATTTT,CASSLGGRINQPQHF
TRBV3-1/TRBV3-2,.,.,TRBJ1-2,TGTGCCAGCAGTCCCCTCCAGGGACCCTATGGCTACACCTTC,CASSPLQGPYGYTF
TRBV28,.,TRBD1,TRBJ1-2,TGTGCCAGCAGTTTATCAGGCCCCAGGGACAGAACCTATGGCTACACCTTC,CASSLSGPRDRTYGYTF
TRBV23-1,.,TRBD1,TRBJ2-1,TGCGCCAGCCAGGAGACAGGGGGCTTGGATGAGCAGTTCTTC,CASQETGGLDEQFF
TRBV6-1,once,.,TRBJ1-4,TGTGCCAGCAGTTTAGGGGACACGGGTAGGAAAAAACTGTTTTTT,CASSLGDTGRKKLFF
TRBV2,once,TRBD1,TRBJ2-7,TGTGCCAGCACGTCCGGGACAGGGCGCTACGAGCAGTACTTC,CASTSGTGRYEQYF
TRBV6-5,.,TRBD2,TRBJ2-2,TGTGCCAGTTCCCTAGCGGGGGCGAACACCGGGGAGCTGTTTTTT,CASSLAGANTGELFF
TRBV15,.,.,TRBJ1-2,TGTGCCACCAGCAGAGAGGGGGGGAGTAGGAGCTACACCTTC,CATSREGGSRSYTF
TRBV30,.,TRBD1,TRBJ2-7,TGTGCCCTGCGGACAGGGGGGTCCTACGAGCAGTACTTC,CALRTGGSYEQYF
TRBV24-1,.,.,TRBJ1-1,TGTGCCACCAGTGATAAAACTCCCAAGAAGGACCTACTCGCGAGGACTGAAGCTTTCTTT,CATSDKTPKKDLLARTEAFF
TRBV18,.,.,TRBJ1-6,TGTGCCAGCTCACGGGGGAGGCATTCACCCCTCCACTTT,CASSRGRHSPLHF
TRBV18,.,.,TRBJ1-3,TGTGCCAGCTCACTGGAACTCACCTCTGGAAACACCATATATTTT,CASSLELTSGNTIYF
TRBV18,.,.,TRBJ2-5,TGTGCCAGCTCACCACGTCAGGGTGTCGGAGAGACCCAGTACTTC,CASSPRQGVGETQYF
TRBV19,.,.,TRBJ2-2,TGTGCCAGTAGTATCACCGGGACCTACACCGGGGAGCTGTTTTTT,CASSITGTYTGELFF
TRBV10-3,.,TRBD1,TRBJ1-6,TGTGCCATCAGTGGAAGTTTGGGGACAGGGGGTGTTTTAGAAGGGTCACCCCTCCACTTT,CAISGSLGTGGVLEGSPLHF
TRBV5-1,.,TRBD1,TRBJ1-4,TGCGCCAGCAGGTTGGGGGACAGGTCTAATGAAAAACTGTTTTTT,CASRLGDRSNEKLFF
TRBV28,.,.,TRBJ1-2,TGTGCCAGCAGCACCAACTATGGCTACACCTTC,CASSTNYGYTF
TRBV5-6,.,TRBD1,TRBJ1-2,TGTGCCAGCAGCCCCGACAGGGACTATGGCTACACCTTC,CASSPDRDYGYTF